The present TCR beta chain was sequenced within a study of memory CD4+ T cells and cytomegalovirus serostatus. Only in-frame clones appear in the TCRdb table, and some are missing; sequencing was by immunoSEQ multiplex PCR. The sample includes just under 95,000 clones, 75% to 90% of them seen just once. The germline V and J ends were trimmed by 10 bases and 0 bases, with 13 bases remaining between them. In germline, CDR1 is LNHDA, CDR2 SQIVND (reference sequence). CDR3 length: 13 residues. Single viable CD3+CD4+CD8-CD45RO+ cells were sorted as the memory CD4+ T cells. The origin of this receptor is an adult in good health and CMV-seropositive. What was sequenced was memory CD4+ T cells from blood. The chain has TRBV19 and TRBJ2-7; D call uncertain. The CDR3 DNA is TGTGCCACCTCAAACACCGGCTCCTACGAGCAGTACTTC. It translates to CATSNTGSYEQYF.